Below are 8 T cell receptor beta chains sequenced from a single sample in a study of identical twins. A single record per CDR3 protein comes from TCRdb applying MiXCR to the 5' RACE reads. The table has 690,000 or so distinct CDR3 sequences, 5.5% to 6.5% seen once. The specimen sequenced was naive T cells sorted from blood. The receptor set was obtained from a man aged 18 to 30 in good health.

V usage is TRBV6-4 and J usage is TRBJ2-1; tentatively, D is TRBD2 (6 bases). Per the germline V gene, CDR1 is MRHNA and CDR2 is SNTAGT. Trimming cost V 4 bases and J 1 base, with 11 bases left between them. The CDR3 loop spans 15 amino acids. CDR3 sequence reads: CASSVERVSYNEQFF. CDR3 DNA sequence: TGTGCCAGCAGTGTCGAGCGGGTATCCTACAATGAGCAGTTCTTC.

This chain uses TRBV9 with TRBJ2-7; 10 bases line up with TRBD1. This CDR3 is built from 15 residues. Germline trimming cut 1 base from V and 1 base from J; bases unmatched to any gene: 2. Germline assignment: CDR1 SGDLS and CDR2 YYNGEE. The chain's CDR3 is CASSVTGQGSYEQYF. In nucleotides, the CDR3 is TGTGCCAGCAGCGTAACGGGACAGGGGTCCTACGAGCAGTACTTC.

The sample holds many counts of this clonotype. The rearrangement links TRBV15 to TRBJ2-5, with D possibly called TRBD1 or TRBD2 (6 bases each). V was clipped by 5 bases and J by 0 bases, with 10 bases between them. Looked up from germline, CDR1 is LNHNV and CDR2 is YYDKDF (reference sequence). The CDR3 has 14 amino acids. The CDR3 nucleotides read TGTGCCACCAGCGGGGGGCCGTACCAAGAGACCCAGTACTTC. Protein product: CATSGGPYQETQYF.

This clonotype was counted ten times or more. The chain employs TRBV4-3 and TRBJ1-1; D unresolved. V shed 2 bases and J shed 10 bases, with 14 bases lying between them. Germline V gene data show CDR1 as LGHNA and CDR2 as YSLEER. The CDR3 totals 13 residues. The CDR3 region has the DNA TGCGCCAGCAGCCAAACCAGTGGCTCGCTAGCTTTCTTT. It encodes CASSQTSGSLAFF.

In its sample, this clonotype was seen many times. This chain links TRBV5-1 with TRBJ2-1, with 8 bases matching TRBD2. The V segment lost 4 bases and the J segment 9 bases; nucleotides outside the gene matches: 3. This CDR3 has 12 residues. Germline V gives CDR1 SGHRS, CDR2 YFSETQ. The CDR3 DNA is TGCGCCAGCAGCCCCGGACTAGCTGAGCAGTTCTTC. Its protein product is CASSPGLAEQFF.

This clonotype was counted ten times or more. The rearrangement joins TRBV12-3 or TRBV12-4 to TRBJ2-1; maybe TRBD1 (5 bases). V was cut by 6 bases and J by 9 bases, with 18 bases left in between. This CDR3 comprises 14 residues. The CDR3 DNA follows: TGTGCCAGCAGGCTCCAGGCGGCCCAGGGTGAGCAGTTCTTC. It is translated as CASRLQAAQGEQFF.

This clonotype was seen many times. V and J are TRBV24-1 and TRBJ2-2, with TRBD2 matching 11 bases. The germline gives CDR1 KGHDR, CDR2 SFDVKD. Trimming at V came to 3 bases and at J to 5 bases, leaving 4 bases not matched to a gene. This CDR3 region has 16 residues. The CDR3 bases are TGTGCCACCAGTGATGAACTAGCGGGGGCGACCGGGGAGCTGTTTTTT. Translated: CATSDELAGATGELFF.

The rearrangement joins TRBV20-1 to TRBJ2-2; 14 positions agree with TRBD2. This CDR3 is built from 15 residues. The V and J ends lost 3 bases and 8 bases, in that order; junction bases with no gene match: 5. From germline, CDR1 is DFQATT and CDR2 SNEGSKA (reference sequence). The CDR3 reads CSASRGLAGGGELFF. The CDR3 bases are TGCAGTGCTAGCCGCGGACTAGCGGGAGGAGGGGAGCTGTTTTTT.